The rows below give T cell receptor beta chains drawn from one sample of a study of response to subunit inactivated influenza vaccine. TCRdb recomputed calls from the RT-PCR reads with MiXCR, one row per CDR3 protein. This table has fewer than 600,000 distinct CDR3 sequences, 6% to 9% appearing once. The specimen comprised PBMCs from blood, sampled approximately 25 months after vaccination. These receptors were obtained from a man between 45 and 75 years old who received an inactivated influenza vaccine. Each CDR3 is given without its conserved first and last residue. The D gene is left open where the match is weak.

CDR3	V	J	D
SVRDRGDNEQF	TRBV29-1	TRBJ2-1	TRBD1
ASSQESTYSYEQY	TRBV4-2	TRBJ2-7	-
ASSRTGAQPQH	TRBV3-1	TRBJ1-5	TRBD1
ATRQGARYEQY	TRBV6-1	TRBJ2-7	TRBD1
ASSSPGTSGSDEQF	TRBV4-1	TRBJ2-1	TRBD2
ASSLAEDTGELF	TRBV7-6	TRBJ2-2	-
ASGGQGHYGYT	TRBV12-3/TRBV12-4	TRBJ1-2	TRBD1
ASSQMTATRFVSYGYT	TRBV3-1	TRBJ1-2	-
SAKDRGRGYEQY	TRBV20-1	TRBJ2-7	TRBD1
ASSPPNRGPNEQF	TRBV18	TRBJ2-1	TRBD1
ASSLRPGNSPLH	TRBV12-3/TRBV12-4	TRBJ1-6	-
AISKRLAGESNEQF	TRBV10-3	TRBJ2-1	TRBD2
ASSFDISRSYEQY	TRBV6-2/TRBV6-3	TRBJ2-7	-
ASSLGLAAGQY	TRBV11-2	TRBJ2-7	-
ASSRLGTLGSYEQF	TRBV4-3	TRBJ2-1	-
SAMQTTGTSYTGELF	TRBV20-1	TRBJ2-2	TRBD2
ASSLGRAELDEQF	TRBV12-3/TRBV12-4	TRBJ2-1	-
ASSLAVGGPEQY	TRBV7-2	TRBJ2-7	TRBD2
ASSQDWTGLVETQY	TRBV4-3	TRBJ2-5	TRBD1
ASSQERDYKNIQY	TRBV3-1	TRBJ2-4	TRBD2